Shown below are 8 T cell receptor beta chains from a single sample sequenced in a study of CXCR3-negative and CXCR3-positive naive CD8 T cells. UMI labels and 5' RACE were used to prepare the TRB cDNA libraries. After re-calling the 5' RACE reads, TCRdb lists one entry per CDR3 protein, DNA absent. The sample table sets out roughly 110,000 distinct CDR3 sequences. Which antigens these TCRs recognize remains unknown. Regarding the study as a whole: Greater hydrophobicity was found in TRB CDR3s of CXCR3-positive naive cells than of CXCR3-negative naive cells.

The sequenced sample was naive CXCR3+ CD8+ T cells from blood. Subset noted: CD45RO-CCR7+CD27+CD95- naive CD8+ T cells expressing CXCR3 (TNR3+). The receptors originated from a human donor in good health. Some clones in this sample may be carry-over from other donors' samples.

The chain employs TRBV3-1 and TRBJ2-7; TCRdb gives TRBD1 as the D gene, but with no DNA this cannot be confirmed. CDR1 and CDR2 (germline): LGHDT, YNNKEL (reference sequence). The CDR3 runs 14 residues. The CDR3 here is CASSPDRGAYEQYF.

The gene calls are TRBV5-1 and TRBJ2-7; there is no DNA to check the TCRdb D call of TRBD2. The CDR3 has 17 amino acids. In germline, CDR1 is SGHRS, CDR2 YFSETQ. The CDR3 reads CASPPSMTPDTAFEQYF.

This CDR3 is CASSTTWDRVDEQFF. The chain carries TRBV5-5 and TRBJ2-1; TCRdb's assignment of TRBD1 cannot be checked, as there is no DNA. CDR1 SGHKS and CDR2 YYEKEE come from the germline V gene (reference sequence). This CDR3 comprises 15 residues.

This rearrangement joins TRBV7-9 to TRBJ2-7; TCRdb designates TRBD1, a call that cannot be tested without DNA. CDR3 length: 14 amino acids. From germline, CDR1 is SEHNR and CDR2 FQNEAQ (reference sequence). CDR3 loop: CASSSLSGHSRQYF.

V and J are TRBV28 and TRBJ2-1; absent DNA, TCRdb's TRBD1 call cannot be checked. Germline V gene sequence: CDR1 MDHEN, CDR2 SYDVKM. The CDR3 runs to 13 residues. Here the CDR3 reads CASRLTGRDEQFF. Looking up the rest from reference TRBV28 and TRBJ2-1 gives the full variable domain: DVKVTQSSRYLVKRTGEKVFLECVQDMDHENMFWYRQDPGLGLRLIYFSYDVKMKEKGDIPEGYSVSREKKERFSLILESASTNQTSMYLCASRLTGRDEQFFGPGTRLTVL.

This chain connects TRBV10-3 to TRBJ2-7; TCRdb proposes TRBD1, but this gene call is untestable without DNA. The CDR3 is 16 residues long. The V gene's germline CDR1 is ENHRY and CDR2 SYGVKD. The CDR3 here is CAISESGDRGSYEQYF.

V and J are TRBV5-1 and TRBJ2-5. Germline CDR1 is SGHRS and CDR2 is YFSETQ. This CDR3 region has 12 residues. The CDR3 loop reads CASSLVQETQYF.

The gene calls are TRBV14 and TRBJ2-3; the D call from TCRdb, TRBD2, cannot be confirmed without DNA. CDR3 length: 16 amino acids. Germline CDR1 and CDR2: SGHDN and FVKESK. This chain's CDR3 is CASSQEDSGFTDTQYF. Complete variable domain (other parts from reference TRBV14 and TRBJ2-3): EAGVTQFPSHSVIEKGQTVTLRCDPISGHDNLYWYRRVMGKEIKFLLHFVKESKQDESGMPNNRFLAERTGGTYSTLKVQPAELEDSGVYFCASSQEDSGFTDTQYFGPGTRLTVL.